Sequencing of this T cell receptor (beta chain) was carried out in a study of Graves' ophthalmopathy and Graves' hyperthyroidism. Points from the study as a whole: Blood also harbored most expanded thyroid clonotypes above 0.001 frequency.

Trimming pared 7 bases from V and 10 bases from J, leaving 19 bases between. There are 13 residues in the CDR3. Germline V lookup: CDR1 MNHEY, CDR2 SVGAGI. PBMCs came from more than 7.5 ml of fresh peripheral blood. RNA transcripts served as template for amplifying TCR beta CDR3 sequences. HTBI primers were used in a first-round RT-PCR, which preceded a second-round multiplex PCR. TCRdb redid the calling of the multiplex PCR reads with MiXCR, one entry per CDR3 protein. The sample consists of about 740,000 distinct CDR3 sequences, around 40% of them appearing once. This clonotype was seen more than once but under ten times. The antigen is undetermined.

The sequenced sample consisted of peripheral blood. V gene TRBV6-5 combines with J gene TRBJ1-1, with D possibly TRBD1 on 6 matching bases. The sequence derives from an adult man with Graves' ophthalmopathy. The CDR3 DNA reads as TGTGCCAGCACAGCGAGGGACACCCCGGGAGCTTTCTTT. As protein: CASTARDTPGAFF.